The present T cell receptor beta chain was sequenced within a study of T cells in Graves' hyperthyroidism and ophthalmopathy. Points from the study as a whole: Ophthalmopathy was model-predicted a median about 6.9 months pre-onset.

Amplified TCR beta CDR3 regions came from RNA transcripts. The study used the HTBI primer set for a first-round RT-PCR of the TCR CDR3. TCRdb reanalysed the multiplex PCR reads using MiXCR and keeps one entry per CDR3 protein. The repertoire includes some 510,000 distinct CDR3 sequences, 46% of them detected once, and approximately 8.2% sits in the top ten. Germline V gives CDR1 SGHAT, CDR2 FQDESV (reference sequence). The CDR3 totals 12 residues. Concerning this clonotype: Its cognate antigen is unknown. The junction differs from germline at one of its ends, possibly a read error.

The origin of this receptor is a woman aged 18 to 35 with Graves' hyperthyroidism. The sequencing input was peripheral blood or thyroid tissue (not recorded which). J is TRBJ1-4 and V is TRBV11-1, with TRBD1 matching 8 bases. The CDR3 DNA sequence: TGTGCCAGCAGCTTCCCGAGGCCGGGACAGGTTTTT. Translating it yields CASSFPRPGQVF.